The 29 T cell receptor beta chains below come from one sample, sequenced in a study of chemoradiotherapy in HPV16-positive cancers (dated by TCRdb to between 2021 and 2023). Preparation of the library involved the immunoSEQ multiplex PCR assay. In its TCRdb copy, this immuneACCESS table keeps in-frame sequences only and misses some clones. Where compared with another copy, unresolved V genes explain less than half of these, and the others have no known cause. This sample gives over 15,000 clones in total; about four fifths of them show up just once. The leading ten clones occupy approximately 11% of the sample. Sample collection occurred from a patient who underwent chemoradiotherapy. These receptors all come from a human donor with HPV-associated anogenital cancer.

This rearrangement joins TRBV7-2 to TRBJ2-7; TRBD1 matches 7 bases. The CDR3 runs 15 residues. The germline CDR1 and CDR2 sequences are SGHTA and FQGNSA. J gave up 0 bases and V 1 base, and 3 bases lay outside the gene matches. The CDR3 sequence: CASSLVAGGSYEQYF. CDR3 sequence (DNA): TGTGCCAGCAGCTTAGTTGCAGGGGGCTCCTACGAGCAGTACTTC.

The V and J genes are TRBV9 and TRBJ1-1, with D perhaps matching TRBD1 (5 bases). From germline, CDR1 is SGDLS and CDR2 YYNGEE. Trimming took off 3 bases at V and 3 bases at J, with 12 bases between the two ends. The CDR3 is 14 residues long. CDR3 protein: CASSASQGDTEAFF. DNA for the CDR3: TGTGCCAGCAGCGCATCTCAGGGAGACACTGAAGCTTTCTTT.

This rearrangement joins TRBV10-3 to TRBJ1-6; D remains unclear. Germline CDR1 and CDR2: ENHRY and SYGVKD. The CDR3 has 14 amino acids. V lost 5 bases and J 3 bases, leaving 8 bases between the germline ends. The CDR3 is CAISRADYNSPLHF. The CDR3 DNA sequence: TGTGCCATCAGTAGGGCGGACTATAATTCACCCCTCCACTTT.

This clone was seen more than once but under ten times. This chain connects TRBV5-5 to TRBJ2-7, with D unclear. The CDR3 is made up of 14 amino acids. Germline values: CDR1 SGHKS, CDR2 YYEKEE (reference sequence). Trimming removed 0 bases at V and 0 bases at J, with 7 bases between. The CDR3 sequence: CASSLGTYSYEQYF. DNA for the CDR3: TGTGCCAGCAGCTTGGGGACGTACTCCTACGAGCAGTACTTC.

This chain uses TRBV30 with TRBJ1-1; no reliable D call. Trimming took 4 bases from V and 10 from J, leaving 13 bases between them. This CDR3 has 11 residues. Germline values: CDR1 GTSNPN, CDR2 SVGIG (reference sequence). The CDR3 is CAWILYSRAFF. The CDR3, as DNA: TGTGCCTGGATTCTTTACAGCCGAGCTTTCTTT.

This rearrangement joins TRBV14 to TRBJ2-2; D is uncertain. In germline, CDR1 is SGHDN, CDR2 FVKESK. V lost 4 bases to trimming and J lost 6 bases, with 9 bases between them. This CDR3 has 13 residues. CDR3 DNA sequence: TGTGCCAGCAGCCTCGGGTGGGCCGGGGAGCTGTTTTTT. It translates to CASSLGWAGELFF.

V gene TRBV19 combines with J gene TRBJ2-2; D gene uncertain. The CDR3 runs to 15 residues. The V gene lost 3 bases and the J gene lost 2 bases, with 10 bases spanning the gap. CDR1 LNHDA and CDR2 SQIVND come from the germline V gene (reference sequence). The CDR3 here is CASSILELNTGELFF. The CDR3 DNA reads TGTGCCAGTAGTATTTTAGAATTAAACACCGGGGAGCTGTTTTTT.

In this sample, this clone turned up once. The chain is built from TRBV2 and TRBJ2-1; D unresolved. The CDR3 loop spans 14 amino acids. In germline, CDR1 is SNHLY, CDR2 FYNNEI. The V end lost 5 bases, the J end lost 5 bases, and 13 bases lay between the germline ends. CDR3 nucleotides: TGTGCCAGCAGTCCCCGTTCCTCAGACAATGAGCAGTTCTTC. Its translation is CASSPRSSDNEQFF.

The chain recombines TRBV27 with TRBJ1-2, with unresolved D. V was trimmed by 10 bases and J by 6 bases, leaving 21 bases between them. The CDR3 length is 14 residues. Looked up from germline, CDR1 is MNHEY and CDR2 is SMNVEV (reference sequence). Written as DNA, the CDR3 is TGTGCCACTCATAGGGCCGGGGTTAGCCATGGCTACACCTTC. Translation gives CATHRAGVSHGYTF.

V usage is TRBV30 and J usage is TRBJ1-4; 9 bases align to TRBD1. Germline V CDR1 and CDR2: GTSNPN, SVGIG (reference sequence). J gave up 4 bases and V 5 bases, and 2 bases lay outside the gene matches. This CDR3 has 13 amino acids. This CDR3 is CAWAGQGNEKLFF. CDR3 nucleotide sequence: TGTGCCTGGGCGGGACAGGGTAATGAAAAACTGTTTTTT. The full variable domain, rest sourced from reference TRBV30 and TRBJ1-4, is SQTIHQWPATLVQPVGSPLSLECTVEGTSNPNLYWYRQAAGRGLQLLFYSVGIGQISSEVPQNLSASRPQDRQFILSSKKLLLSDSGFYLCAWAGQGNEKLFFGSGTQLSVL.

This chain connects TRBV19 to TRBJ2-7; 11 bases agree with TRBD2. Germline V gene data show CDR1 as LNHDA and CDR2 as SQIVND (reference sequence). With V trimmed by 0 bases and J by 1 base, 2 bases remained unmatched. This CDR3 comprises 16 residues. CDR3 residues: CASSIEGTSGSYEQYF. The CDR3 DNA follows: TGTGCCAGTAGTATAGAAGGGACTAGCGGTTCCTACGAGCAGTACTTC.

The J gene is TRBJ2-6, the V gene TRBV5-4; TRBD2 might be the D (6 bases). This CDR3 contains 16 residues. V lost 4 bases to trimming and J lost 2 bases, with 13 bases between them. Germline V gene data show CDR1 as SGHNT and CDR2 as YYREEE (reference sequence). CDR3 sequence: CASSPRWGAGANVLTF. CDR3 in DNA: TGTGCCAGCAGCCCCAGGTGGGGGGCTGGGGCCAACGTCCTGACTTTC.

The V call is TRBV29-1, the J call TRBJ2-2; maybe TRBD2 (5 bases). The CDR3 spans 13 residues. Germline loops: CDR1 SQVTM, CDR2 ANQGSEA. Trimming removed 6 bases from V and 1 base from J, with 9 bases in between. The CDR3 sequence: CSVVGGNTGELFF. DNA of the CDR3: TGCAGCGTGGTAGGAGGGAACACCGGGGAGCTGTTTTTT.

This clone was counted between two and nine times. The rearrangement joins TRBV2 to TRBJ1-5; the D gene is possibly TRBD1 (5 bases). The CDR3 sequence is 15 residues long. Germline V gene data show CDR1 as SNHLY and CDR2 as FYNNEI. V shed 5 bases and J shed 4 bases, with 15 bases lying between them. The CDR3 sequence is CASSTGTSRNQPQHF. DNA for the CDR3: TGTGCCAGCAGTACCGGGACTTCCCGAAATCAGCCCCAGCATTTT.

This clone was seen just once. The CDR3 is CASSPSPSGNTIYF. CDR3 sequence (DNA): TGTGCCAGCAGCCCAAGTCCGTCTGGAAACACCATATATTTT. This chain joins TRBV7-2 and TRBJ1-3; D is ambiguous. The CDR3 has 14 residues. The V and J ends lost 5 bases and 1 base respectively, with 9 bases between them. Germline CDR1 is SGHTA and CDR2 is FQGNSA.

The V and J genes are TRBV29-1 and TRBJ1-3; possible D gene TRBD1, 6 bases. The CDR3 is 11 amino acids. Germline V gene sequence: CDR1 SQVTM, CDR2 ANQGSEA. Trimming took 7 bases from V and 6 from J, leaving 10 bases between them. The CDR3: CSGGGENTIYF. The CDR3 nucleotides read TGCAGCGGAGGGGGGGAAAACACCATATATTTT.

The gene calls are TRBV14 and TRBJ1-1; D gene uncertain. Germline lookup yields CDR1 SGHDN and CDR2 FVKESK. This CDR3 has 14 amino acids. V was cut by 1 base and J by 0 bases, with 6 bases left in between. The CDR3 region has the DNA TGTGCCAGCAGCCAAGTGGGAGTGAACACTGAAGCTTTCTTT. Translated: CASSQVGVNTEAFF.

The chain carries TRBV4-3 and TRBJ1-5; perhaps TRBD1 as D (5 bases). The CDR3 sequence is 15 residues long. In germline, CDR1 is LGHNA, CDR2 YSLEER. V lost 4 bases to trimming and J lost 6 bases, with 16 bases between them. CDR3 residues: CASSPGHNVGQPQHF. CDR3 nucleotide sequence: TGCGCCAGCAGCCCGGGGCATAATGTTGGTCAGCCCCAGCATTTT.

The chain joins TRBV30 to TRBJ2-3; 9 nucleotides align to TRBD2. V was pared by 8 bases and J by 2 bases, with 8 bases of the junction left unmatched. Germline V lookup: CDR1 GTSNPN, CDR2 SVGIG (reference sequence). The CDR3 contains 14 residues. CDR3 in DNA: TGTGCCAGTCCAAGCGGGGGGTCCACAGATACGCAGTATTTT. This encodes CASPSGGSTDTQYF.

The table lists this clone with a few counts. The rearrangement links TRBV6-1 to TRBJ2-7; D is ambiguous. The CDR3 has 9 residues. Trimming removed 8 bases at V and 4 bases at J, with 3 bases between. Looked up from germline, CDR1 is MNHNS and CDR2 is SASEGT. CDR3: CASGYEQYF. The CDR3 DNA reads as TGTGCCAGCGGGTACGAGCAGTACTTC.

This clone has only a few counts. The chain combines TRBV18 with TRBJ2-7, with D unclear. With 1 base removed from V and 0 bases from J, the gap between germline ends came to 4 bases. The length of the CDR3 is 13 residues. Germline V lookup: CDR1 KGHSH, CDR2 LQKENI. CDR3 DNA sequence: TGTGCCAGCTCACCACGCAGCTCCTACGAGCAGTACTTC. Translating gives CASSPRSSYEQYF.

This chain uses TRBV19 with TRBJ2-2; 8 bases are a match to TRBD2. Germline V lookup: CDR1 LNHDA, CDR2 SQIVND (reference sequence). Trimming at V came to 3 bases and at J to 6 bases, leaving 6 bases not matched to a gene. CDR3 length equals 15 residues. The CDR3 sequence is CASSIFGTSAGELFF. The CDR3 region has the DNA TGTGCCAGTAGTATCTTTGGGACTAGTGCCGGGGAGCTGTTTTTT.

The chain is built from TRBV7-2 and TRBJ1-5, with no clear D. With 5 bases removed from V and 0 bases from J, the gap between germline ends came to 11 bases. CDR3 length: 15 amino acids. CDR1 is SGHTA, CDR2 FQGNSA, per germline. CDR3 DNA sequence: TGTGCCAGCAGCGCCCGCAGCCATAGCAATCAGCCCCAGCATTTT. It is translated as CASSARSHSNQPQHF.

J is TRBJ2-1 and V is TRBV2; unclear D gene. The CDR3 has 12 amino acids. V was cut by 4 bases and J by 7 bases, with 8 bases left in between. Germline V gene sequence: CDR1 SNHLY, CDR2 FYNNEI. Here the CDR3 reads CASSVFGNEQFF. As DNA, the CDR3 is TGTGCCAGCAGTGTGTTTGGAAATGAGCAGTTCTTC.

The V call is TRBV6-1, the J call TRBJ2-1; maybe TRBD1 (6 bases). Trimming pared 9 bases from V and 6 bases from J, leaving 12 bases between. Germline V CDR1 and CDR2: MNHNS, SASEGT. This CDR3 spans 12 amino acids. The CDR3 DNA sequence: TGTGCCAGTGGGACATTCGGCAATGAGCAGTTCTTC. Its protein is CASGTFGNEQFF.

The gene calls are TRBV7-9 and TRBJ2-5, with unresolved D. The V gene lost 5 bases and the J gene lost 2 bases, with 9 bases spanning the gap. The CDR3 runs to 13 residues. Germline values: CDR1 SEHNR, CDR2 FQNEAQ (reference sequence). CDR3 sequence: CASSHDLQETQYF. The CDR3 DNA reads TGTGCCAGCAGCCACGATTTACAAGAGACCCAGTACTTC. Filled out from reference TRBV7-9 and TRBJ2-5, the complete variable domain reads DTGVSQNPRHKITKRGQNVTFRCDPISEHNRLYWYRQTLGQGPEFLTYFQNEAQLEKSRLLSDRFSAERPKGSFSTLEIQRTEQGDSAMYLCASSHDLQETQYFGPGTRLLVL.

This sequence joins TRBV4-2 and TRBJ2-2; D is unclear. This CDR3 has 15 amino acids. The germline gives CDR1 LGHNA, CDR2 YNFKEQ. V was shortened by 3 bases and J by 5 bases, with 13 bases between the two germline ends. The CDR3 nucleotides are TGTGCCAGCAGCCACAGTCAGGAAGAGACCGGGGAGCTGTTTTTT. Amino acids: CASSHSQEETGELFF.

In its sample, this clone was seen once. This rearrangement joins TRBV12-5 to TRBJ2-3, with 7 positions matching TRBD1. Trimming cost V 6 bases and J 4 bases; bases outside gene matches: 7. Germline values: CDR1 LGHNT, CDR2 FRNRAP. CDR3 size: 14 residues. CDR3 sequence (DNA): TGTGCTAGTGGACGGGACAGCCATTCAGATACGCAGTATTTT. Translated: CASGRDSHSDTQYF.

V gene TRBV15 combines with J gene TRBJ2-3; possible D gene TRBD2, 6 bases. V lost 9 bases, J lost 2 bases, and 18 bases lay in between. The germline V gene encodes CDR1 LNHNV and CDR2 YYDKDF (reference sequence). CDR3 length equals 15 residues. The CDR3 protein is CATGEDTVLTDTQYF. The CDR3 DNA follows: TGTGCCACTGGGGAGGACACGGTGCTCACAGATACGCAGTATTTT.